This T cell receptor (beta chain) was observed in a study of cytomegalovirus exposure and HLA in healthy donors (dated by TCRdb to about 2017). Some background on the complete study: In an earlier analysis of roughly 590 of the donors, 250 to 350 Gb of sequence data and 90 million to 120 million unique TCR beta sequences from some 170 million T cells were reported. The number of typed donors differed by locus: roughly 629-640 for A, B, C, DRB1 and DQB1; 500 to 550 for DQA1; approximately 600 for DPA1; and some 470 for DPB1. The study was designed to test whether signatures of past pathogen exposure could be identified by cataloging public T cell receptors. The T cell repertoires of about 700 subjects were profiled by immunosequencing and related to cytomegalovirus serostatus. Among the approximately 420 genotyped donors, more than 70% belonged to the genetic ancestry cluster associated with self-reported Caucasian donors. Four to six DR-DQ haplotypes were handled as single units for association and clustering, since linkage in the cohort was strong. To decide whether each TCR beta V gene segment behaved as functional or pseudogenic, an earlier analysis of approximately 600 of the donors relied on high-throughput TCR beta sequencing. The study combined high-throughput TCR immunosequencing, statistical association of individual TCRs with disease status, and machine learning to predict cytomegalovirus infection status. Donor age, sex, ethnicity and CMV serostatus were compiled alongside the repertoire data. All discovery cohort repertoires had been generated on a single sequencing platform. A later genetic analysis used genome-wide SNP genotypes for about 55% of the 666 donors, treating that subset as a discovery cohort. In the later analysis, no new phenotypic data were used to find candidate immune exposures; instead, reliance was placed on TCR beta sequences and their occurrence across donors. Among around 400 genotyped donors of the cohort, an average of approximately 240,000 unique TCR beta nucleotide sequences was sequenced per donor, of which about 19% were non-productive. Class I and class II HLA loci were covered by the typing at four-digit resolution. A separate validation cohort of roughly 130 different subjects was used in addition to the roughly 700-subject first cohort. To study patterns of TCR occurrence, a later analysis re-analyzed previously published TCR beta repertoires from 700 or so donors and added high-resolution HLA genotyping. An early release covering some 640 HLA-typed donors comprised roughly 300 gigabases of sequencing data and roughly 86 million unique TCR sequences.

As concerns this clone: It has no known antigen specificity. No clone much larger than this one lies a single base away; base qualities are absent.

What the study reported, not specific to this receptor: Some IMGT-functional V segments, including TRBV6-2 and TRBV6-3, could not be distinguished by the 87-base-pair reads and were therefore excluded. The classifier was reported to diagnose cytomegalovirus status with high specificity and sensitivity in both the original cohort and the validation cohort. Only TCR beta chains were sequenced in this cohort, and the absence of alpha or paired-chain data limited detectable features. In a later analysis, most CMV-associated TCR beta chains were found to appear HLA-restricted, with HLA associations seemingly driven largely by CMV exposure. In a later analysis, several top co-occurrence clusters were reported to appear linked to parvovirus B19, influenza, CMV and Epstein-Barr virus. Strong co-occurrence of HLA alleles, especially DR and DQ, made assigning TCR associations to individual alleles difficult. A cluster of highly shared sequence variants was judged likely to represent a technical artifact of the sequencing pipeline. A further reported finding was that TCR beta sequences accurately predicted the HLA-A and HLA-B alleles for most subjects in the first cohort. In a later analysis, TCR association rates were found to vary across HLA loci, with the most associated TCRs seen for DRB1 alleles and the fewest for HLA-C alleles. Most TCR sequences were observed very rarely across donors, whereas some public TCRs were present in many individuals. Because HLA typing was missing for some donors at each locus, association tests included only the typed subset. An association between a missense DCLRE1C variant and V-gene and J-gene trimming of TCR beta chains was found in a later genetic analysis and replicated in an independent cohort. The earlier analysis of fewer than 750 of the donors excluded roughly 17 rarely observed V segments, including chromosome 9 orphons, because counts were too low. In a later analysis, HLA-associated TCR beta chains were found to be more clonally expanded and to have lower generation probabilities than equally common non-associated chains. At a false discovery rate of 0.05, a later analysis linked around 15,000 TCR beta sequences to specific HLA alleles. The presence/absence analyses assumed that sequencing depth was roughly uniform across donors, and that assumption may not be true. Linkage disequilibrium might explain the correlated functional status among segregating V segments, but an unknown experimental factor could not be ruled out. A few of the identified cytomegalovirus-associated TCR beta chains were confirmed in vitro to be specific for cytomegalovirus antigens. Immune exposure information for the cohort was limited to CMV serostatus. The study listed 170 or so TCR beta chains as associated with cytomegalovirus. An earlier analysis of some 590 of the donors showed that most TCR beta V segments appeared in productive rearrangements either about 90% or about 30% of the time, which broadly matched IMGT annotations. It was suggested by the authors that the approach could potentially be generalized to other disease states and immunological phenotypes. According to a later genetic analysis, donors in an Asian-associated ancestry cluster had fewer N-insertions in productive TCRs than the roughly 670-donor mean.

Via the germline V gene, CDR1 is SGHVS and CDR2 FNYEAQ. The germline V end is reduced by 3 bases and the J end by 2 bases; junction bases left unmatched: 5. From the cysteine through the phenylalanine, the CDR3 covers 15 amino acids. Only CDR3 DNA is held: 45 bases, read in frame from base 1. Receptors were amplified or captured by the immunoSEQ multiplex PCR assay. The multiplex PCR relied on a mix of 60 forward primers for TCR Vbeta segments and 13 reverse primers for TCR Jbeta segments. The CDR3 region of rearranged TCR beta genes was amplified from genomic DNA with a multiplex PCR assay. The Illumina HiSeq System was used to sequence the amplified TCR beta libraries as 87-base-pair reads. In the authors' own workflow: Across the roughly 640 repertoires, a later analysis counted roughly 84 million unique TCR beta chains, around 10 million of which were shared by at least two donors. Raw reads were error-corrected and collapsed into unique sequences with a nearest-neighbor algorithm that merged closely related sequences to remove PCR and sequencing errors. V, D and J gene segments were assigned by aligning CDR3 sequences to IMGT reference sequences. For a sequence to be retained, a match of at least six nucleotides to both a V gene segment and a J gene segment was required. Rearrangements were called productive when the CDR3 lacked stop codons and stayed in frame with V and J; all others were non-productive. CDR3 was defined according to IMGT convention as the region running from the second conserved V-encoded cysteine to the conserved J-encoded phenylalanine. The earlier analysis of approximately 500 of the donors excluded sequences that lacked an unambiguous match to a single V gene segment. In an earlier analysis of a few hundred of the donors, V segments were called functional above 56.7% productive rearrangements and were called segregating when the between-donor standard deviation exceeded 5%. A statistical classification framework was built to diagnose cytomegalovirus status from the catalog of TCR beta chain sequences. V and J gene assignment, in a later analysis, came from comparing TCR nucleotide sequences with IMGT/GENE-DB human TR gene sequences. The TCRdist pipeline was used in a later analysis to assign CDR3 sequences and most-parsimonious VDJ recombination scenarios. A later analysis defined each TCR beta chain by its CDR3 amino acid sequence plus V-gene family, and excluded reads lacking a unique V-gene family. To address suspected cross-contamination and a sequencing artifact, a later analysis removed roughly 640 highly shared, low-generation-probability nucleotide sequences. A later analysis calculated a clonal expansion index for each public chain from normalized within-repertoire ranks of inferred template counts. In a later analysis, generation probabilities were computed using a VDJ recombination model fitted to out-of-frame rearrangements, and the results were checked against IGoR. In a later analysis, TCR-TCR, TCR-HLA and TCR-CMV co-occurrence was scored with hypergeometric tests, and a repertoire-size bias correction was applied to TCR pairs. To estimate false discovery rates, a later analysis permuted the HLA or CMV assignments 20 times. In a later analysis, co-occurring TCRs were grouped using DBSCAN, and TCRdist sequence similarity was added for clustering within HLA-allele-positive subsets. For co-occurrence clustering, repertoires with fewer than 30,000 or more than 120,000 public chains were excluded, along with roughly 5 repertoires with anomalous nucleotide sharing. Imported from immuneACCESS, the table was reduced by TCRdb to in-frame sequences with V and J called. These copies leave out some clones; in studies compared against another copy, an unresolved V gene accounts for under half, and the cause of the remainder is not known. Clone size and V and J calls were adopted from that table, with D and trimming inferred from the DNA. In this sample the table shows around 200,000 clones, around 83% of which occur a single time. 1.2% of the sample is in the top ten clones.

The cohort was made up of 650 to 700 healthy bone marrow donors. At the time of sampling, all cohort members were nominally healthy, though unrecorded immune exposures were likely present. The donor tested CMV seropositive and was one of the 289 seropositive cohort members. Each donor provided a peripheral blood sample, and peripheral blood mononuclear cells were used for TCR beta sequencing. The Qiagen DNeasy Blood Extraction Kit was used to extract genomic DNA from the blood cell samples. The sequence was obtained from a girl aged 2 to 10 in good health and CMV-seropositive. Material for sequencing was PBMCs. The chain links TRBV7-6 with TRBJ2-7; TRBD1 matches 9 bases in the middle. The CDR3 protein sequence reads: CASSFAGTGPYEQYF. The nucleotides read TGTGCCAGCAGCTTCGCCGGGACAGGGCCCTACGAGCAGTACTTC.